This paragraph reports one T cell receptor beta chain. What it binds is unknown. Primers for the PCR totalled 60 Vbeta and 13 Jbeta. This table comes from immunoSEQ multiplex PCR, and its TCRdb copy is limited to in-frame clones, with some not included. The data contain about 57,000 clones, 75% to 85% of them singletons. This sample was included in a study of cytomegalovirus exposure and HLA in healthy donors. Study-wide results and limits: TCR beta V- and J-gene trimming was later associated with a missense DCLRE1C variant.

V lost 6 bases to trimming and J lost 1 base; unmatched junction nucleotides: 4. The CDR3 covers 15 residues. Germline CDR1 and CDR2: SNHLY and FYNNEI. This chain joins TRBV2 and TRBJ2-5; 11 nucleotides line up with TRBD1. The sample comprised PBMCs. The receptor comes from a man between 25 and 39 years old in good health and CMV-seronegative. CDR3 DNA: TGTGCCAGCAGCGGGACAGGGGGATTCCAAGAGACCCAGTACTTC. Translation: CASSGTGGFQETQYF.